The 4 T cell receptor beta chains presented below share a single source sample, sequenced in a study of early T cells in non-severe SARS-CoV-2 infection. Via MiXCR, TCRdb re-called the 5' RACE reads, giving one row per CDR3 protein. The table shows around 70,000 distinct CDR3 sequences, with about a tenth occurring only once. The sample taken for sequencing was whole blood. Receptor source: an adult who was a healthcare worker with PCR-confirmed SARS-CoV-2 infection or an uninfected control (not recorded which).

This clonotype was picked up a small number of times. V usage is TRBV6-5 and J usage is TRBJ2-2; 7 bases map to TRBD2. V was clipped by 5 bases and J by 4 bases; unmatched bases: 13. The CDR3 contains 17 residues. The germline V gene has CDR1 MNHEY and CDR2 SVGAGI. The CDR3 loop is CASSTFRTSGGTGELFF. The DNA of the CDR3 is TGTGCCAGCAGTACCTTCAGGACTAGTGGGGGCACCGGGGAGCTGTTTTTT.

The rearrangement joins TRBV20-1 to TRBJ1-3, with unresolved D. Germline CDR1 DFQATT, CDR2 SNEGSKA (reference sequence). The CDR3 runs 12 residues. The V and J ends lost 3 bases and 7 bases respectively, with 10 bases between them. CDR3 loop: CSASGIRNTIYF. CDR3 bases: TGCAGTGCTAGCGGGATTCGGAACACCATATATTTT.

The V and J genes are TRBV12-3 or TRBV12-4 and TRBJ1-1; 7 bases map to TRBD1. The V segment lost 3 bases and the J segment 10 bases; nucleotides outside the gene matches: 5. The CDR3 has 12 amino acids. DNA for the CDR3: TGTGCCAGCAGTTTGGACAGGACCCGAGCTTTCTTT. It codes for CASSLDRTRAFF.

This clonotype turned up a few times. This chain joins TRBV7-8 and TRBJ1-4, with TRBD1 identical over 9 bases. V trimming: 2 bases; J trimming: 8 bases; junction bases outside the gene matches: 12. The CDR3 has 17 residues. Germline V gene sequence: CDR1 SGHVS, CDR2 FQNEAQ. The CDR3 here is CASSLLVNSGTGEKLFF. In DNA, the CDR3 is TGTGCCAGCAGCTTATTAGTTAACTCGGGGACAGGGGAAAAACTGTTTTTT.